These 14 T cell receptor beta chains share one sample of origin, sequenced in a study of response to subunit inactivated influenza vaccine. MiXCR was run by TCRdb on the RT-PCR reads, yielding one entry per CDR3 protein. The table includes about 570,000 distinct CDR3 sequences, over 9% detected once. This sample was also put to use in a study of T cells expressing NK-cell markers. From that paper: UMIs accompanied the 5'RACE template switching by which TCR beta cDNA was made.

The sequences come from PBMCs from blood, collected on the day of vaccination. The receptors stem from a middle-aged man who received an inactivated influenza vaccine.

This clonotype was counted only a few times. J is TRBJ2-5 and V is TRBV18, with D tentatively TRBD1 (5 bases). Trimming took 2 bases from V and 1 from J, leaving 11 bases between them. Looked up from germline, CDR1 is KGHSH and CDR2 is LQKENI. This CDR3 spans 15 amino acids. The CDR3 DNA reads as TGTGCCAGCTCACCAAACCACAGGCCCCAAGAGACCCAGTACTTC. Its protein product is CASSPNHRPQETQYF.

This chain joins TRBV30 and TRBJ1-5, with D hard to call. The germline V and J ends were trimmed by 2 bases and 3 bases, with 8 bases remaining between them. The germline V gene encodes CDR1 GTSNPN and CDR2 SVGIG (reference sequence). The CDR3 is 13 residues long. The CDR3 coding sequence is TGTGCCTGGAGTAGAGAGGTCAATCAGCCCCAGCATTTT. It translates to CAWSREVNQPQHF. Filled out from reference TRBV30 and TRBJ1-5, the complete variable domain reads SQTIHQWPATLVQPVGSPLSLECTVEGTSNPNLYWYRQAAGRGLQLLFYSVGIGQISSEVPQNLSASRPQDRQFILSSKKLLLSDSGFYLCAWSREVNQPQHFGDGTRLSIL.

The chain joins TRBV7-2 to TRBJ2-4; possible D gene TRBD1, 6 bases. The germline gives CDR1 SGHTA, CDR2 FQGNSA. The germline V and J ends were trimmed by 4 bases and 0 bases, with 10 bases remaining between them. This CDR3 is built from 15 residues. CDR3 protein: CASSSGQLAKNIQYF. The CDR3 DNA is TGTGCCAGCAGCTCCGGACAGTTAGCCAAAAACATTCAGTACTTC.

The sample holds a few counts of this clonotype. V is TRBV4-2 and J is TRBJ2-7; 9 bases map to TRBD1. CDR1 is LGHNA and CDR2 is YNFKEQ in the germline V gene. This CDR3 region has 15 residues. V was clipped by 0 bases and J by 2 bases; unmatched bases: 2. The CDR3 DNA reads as TGTGCCAGCAGCCAAGAGGGACAGGGAACCTACGAGCAGTACTTC. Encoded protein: CASSQEGQGTYEQYF.

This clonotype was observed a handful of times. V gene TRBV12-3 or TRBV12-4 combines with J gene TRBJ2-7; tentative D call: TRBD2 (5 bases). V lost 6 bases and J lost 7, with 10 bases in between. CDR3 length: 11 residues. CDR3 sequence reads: CASSREGEQYF. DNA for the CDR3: TGTGCCAGCAGCCGAGAGGGAGAGCAGTACTTC.

CDR3 in amino acids: CASHSGTYGYTF. CDR3 DNA: TGTGCCAGCCATAGTGGGACCTATGGCTACACCTTC. The gene calls are TRBV12-3 or TRBV12-4 and TRBJ1-2; a weak D match, TRBD1 (5 bases). This CDR3 region has 12 residues. With 8 bases removed from V and 4 bases from J, the gap between germline ends came to 11 bases.

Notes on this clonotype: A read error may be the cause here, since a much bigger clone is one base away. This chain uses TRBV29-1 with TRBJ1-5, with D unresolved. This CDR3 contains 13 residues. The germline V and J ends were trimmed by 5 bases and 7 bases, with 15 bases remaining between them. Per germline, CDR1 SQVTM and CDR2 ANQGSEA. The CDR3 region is CSVSSAWGQPQHF. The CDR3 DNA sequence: TGCAGCGTTTCTTCAGCCTGGGGACAGCCCCAGCATTTT.

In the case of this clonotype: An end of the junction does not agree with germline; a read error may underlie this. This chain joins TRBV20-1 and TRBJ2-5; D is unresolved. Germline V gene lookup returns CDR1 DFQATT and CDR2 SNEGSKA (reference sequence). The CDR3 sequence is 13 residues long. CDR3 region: CSAKLEWQETQNF. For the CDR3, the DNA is TGCAGTGCTAAATTAGAGTGGCAAGAGACCCAGAACTTC.

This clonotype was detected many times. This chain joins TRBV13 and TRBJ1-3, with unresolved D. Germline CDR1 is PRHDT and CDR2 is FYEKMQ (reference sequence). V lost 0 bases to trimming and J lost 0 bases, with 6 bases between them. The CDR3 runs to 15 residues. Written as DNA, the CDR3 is TGTGCCAGCAGCTTAGGTGATTCCTCTGGAAACACCATATATTTT. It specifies CASSLGDSSGNTIYF.

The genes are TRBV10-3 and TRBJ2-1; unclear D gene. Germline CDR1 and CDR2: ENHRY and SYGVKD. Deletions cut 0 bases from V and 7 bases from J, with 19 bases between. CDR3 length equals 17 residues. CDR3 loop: CAISESSVVVGGNEQFF. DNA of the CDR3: TGTGCCATCAGTGAGTCCAGCGTCGTGGTCGGTGGGAATGAGCAGTTCTTC.

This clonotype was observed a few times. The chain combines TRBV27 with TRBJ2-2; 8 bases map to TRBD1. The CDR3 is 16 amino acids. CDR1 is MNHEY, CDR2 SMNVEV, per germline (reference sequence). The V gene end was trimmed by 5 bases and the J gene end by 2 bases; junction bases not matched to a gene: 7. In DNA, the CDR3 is TGTGCCAGCAGTAGACCGGGACAGGCAAACACCGGGGAGCTGTTTTTT. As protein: CASSRPGQANTGELFF.

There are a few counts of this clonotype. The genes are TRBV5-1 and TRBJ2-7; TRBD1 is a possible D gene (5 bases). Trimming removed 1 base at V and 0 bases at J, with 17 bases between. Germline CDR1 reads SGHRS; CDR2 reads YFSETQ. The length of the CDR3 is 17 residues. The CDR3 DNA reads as TGCGCCAGCAGCTTGTCCTCAGGGCGAATCAGCTCCTACGAGCAGTACTTC. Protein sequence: CASSLSSGRISSYEQYF.

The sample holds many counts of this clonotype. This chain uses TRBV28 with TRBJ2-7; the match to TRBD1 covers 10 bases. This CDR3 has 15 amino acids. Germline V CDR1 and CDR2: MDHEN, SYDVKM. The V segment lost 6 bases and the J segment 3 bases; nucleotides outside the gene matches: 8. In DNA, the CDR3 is TGTGCCAGCAGCTCCCTTGACAGGGGGCTCTACGAGCAGTACTTC. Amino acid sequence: CASSSLDRGLYEQYF.

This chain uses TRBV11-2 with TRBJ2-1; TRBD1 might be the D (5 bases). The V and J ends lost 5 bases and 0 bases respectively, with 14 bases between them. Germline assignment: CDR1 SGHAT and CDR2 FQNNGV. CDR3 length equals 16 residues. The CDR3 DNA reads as TGTGCCAGCAGCCCAGAACAGGTGAGCTCCTACAATGAGCAGTTCTTC. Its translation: CASSPEQVSSYNEQFF.